This TCR beta chain was identified in a study of T cells in Graves' hyperthyroidism and ophthalmopathy. This clonotype was observed at least ten times. Trimming stripped 8 bases from V and 0 bases from J, with 14 bases between. Germline lookup yields CDR1 MDHEN and CDR2 SYDVKM. This CDR3 comprises 14 residues. The TCR beta CDR3 regions underwent amplification using RNA transcripts as the source. HTBI primers were used for first-round RT-PCR of the TCR CDR3. TCRdb analysed the multiplex PCR reads with MiXCR anew, one entry per CDR3 protein. The data contain approximately 600,000 distinct CDR3 sequences, roughly 20% of them singletons.

This sequence originates from a man aged 25 to 40 with Graves' ophthalmopathy. Sequencing was done on a sample of blood. The genes are TRBV28 and TRBJ2-7, with D perhaps assigned TRBD1 or TRBD2 (5 bases each). This CDR3 reads CASSPSGSSYEQYF. The CDR3 coding sequence is TGTGCCAGCTCACCGTCAGGGAGCTCCTACGAGCAGTACTTC.